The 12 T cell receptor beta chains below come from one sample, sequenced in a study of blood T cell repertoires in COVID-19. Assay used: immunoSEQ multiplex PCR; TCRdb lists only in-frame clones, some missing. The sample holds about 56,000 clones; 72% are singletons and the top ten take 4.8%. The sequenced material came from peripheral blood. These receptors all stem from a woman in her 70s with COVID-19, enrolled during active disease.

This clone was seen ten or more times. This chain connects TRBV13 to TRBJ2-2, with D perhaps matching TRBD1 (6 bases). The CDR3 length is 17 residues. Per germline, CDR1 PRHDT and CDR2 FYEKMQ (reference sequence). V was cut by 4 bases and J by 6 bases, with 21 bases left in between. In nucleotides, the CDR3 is TGTGCCAGCAGCTCAGATAGCCGGGACACCGTGGCCGGGGAGCTGTTTTTT. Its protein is CASSSDSRDTVAGELFF.

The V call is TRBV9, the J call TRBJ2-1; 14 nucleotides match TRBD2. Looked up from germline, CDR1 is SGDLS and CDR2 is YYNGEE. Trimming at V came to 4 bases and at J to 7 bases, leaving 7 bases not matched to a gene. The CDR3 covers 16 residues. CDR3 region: CASSPRGLAGGNEQFF. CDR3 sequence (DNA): TGTGCCAGCAGCCCCCGAGGACTAGCGGGAGGTAATGAGCAGTTCTTC.

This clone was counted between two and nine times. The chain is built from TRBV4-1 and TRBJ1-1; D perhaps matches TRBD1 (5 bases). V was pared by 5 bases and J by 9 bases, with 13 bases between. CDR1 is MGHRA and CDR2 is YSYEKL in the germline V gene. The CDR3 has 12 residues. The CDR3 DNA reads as TGCGCCAGCAGCGGAAACAGGATCCAAGCTTTCTTT. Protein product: CASSGNRIQAFF.

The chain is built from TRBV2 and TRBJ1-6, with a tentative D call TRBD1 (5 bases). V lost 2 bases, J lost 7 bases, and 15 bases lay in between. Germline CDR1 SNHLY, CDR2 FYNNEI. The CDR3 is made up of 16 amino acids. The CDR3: CASSESPQGTNSPLHF. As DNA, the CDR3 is TGTGCCAGCAGTGAATCCCCTCAGGGTACGAATTCACCCCTCCACTTT. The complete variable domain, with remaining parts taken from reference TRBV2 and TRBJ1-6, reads EPEVTQTPSHQVTQMGQEVILRCVPISNHLYFYWYRQILGQKVEFLVSFYNNEISEKSEIFDDQFSVERPDGSNFTLKIRSTKLEDSAMYFCASSESPQGTNSPLHFGNGTRLTVT.

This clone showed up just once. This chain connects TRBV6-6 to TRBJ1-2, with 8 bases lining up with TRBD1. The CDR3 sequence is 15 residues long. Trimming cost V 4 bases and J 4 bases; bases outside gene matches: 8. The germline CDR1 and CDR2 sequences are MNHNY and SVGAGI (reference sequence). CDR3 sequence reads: CASSSMDRASYGYTF. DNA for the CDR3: TGTGCCAGCAGTTCGATGGACAGGGCGTCCTATGGCTACACCTTC.

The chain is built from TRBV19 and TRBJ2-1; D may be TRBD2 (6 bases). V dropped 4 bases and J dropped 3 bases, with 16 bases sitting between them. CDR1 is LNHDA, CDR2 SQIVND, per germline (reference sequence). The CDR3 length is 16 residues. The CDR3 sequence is CASSKFTSSDYNEQFF. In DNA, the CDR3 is TGTGCCAGTAGTAAATTCACTAGCAGTGACTACAATGAGCAGTTCTTC.

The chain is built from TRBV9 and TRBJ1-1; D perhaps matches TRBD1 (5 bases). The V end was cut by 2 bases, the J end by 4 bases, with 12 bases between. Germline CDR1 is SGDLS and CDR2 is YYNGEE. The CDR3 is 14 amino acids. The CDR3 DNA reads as TGTGCCAGCAGCGTTGGCCCCGGGGGCACTGAAGCTTTCTTT. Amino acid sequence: CASSVGPGGTEAFF.

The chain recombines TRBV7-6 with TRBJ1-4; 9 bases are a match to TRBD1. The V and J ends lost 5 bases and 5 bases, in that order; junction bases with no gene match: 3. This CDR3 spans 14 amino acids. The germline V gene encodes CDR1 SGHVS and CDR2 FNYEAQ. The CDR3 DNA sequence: TGTGCCAGCAGCCTAGGGACAGGGAATGAAAAACTGTTTTTT. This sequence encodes CASSLGTGNEKLFF.

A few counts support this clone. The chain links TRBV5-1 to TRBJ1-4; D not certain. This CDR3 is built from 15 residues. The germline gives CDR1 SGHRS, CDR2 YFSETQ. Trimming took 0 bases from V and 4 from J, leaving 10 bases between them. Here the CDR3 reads CASSLGFGVNEKLFF. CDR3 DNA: TGCGCCAGCAGCTTGGGGTTCGGAGTTAATGAAAAACTGTTTTTT.

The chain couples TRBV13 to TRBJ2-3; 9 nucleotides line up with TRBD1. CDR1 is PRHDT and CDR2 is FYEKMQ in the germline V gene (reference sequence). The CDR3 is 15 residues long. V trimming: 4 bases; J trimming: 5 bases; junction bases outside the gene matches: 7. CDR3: CASSSGQGPGDTQYF. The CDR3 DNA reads TGTGCCAGCAGCTCGGGACAGGGCCCCGGAGATACGCAGTATTTT. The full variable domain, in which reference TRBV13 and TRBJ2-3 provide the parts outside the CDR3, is AAGVIQSPRHLIKEKRETATLKCYPIPRHDTVYWYQQGPGQDPQFLISFYEKMQSDKGSIPDRFSAQQFSDYHSELNMSSLELGDSALYFCASSSGQGPGDTQYFGPGTRLTVL.

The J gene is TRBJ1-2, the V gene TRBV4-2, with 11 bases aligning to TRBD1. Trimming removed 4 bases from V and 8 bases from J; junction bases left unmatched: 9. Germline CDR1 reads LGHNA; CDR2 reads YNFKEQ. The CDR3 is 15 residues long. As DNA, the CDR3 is TGTGCCAGCAGCCCGTCCGGGACAGGGGGGAAGGGCTACACCTTC. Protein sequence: CASSPSGTGGKGYTF.

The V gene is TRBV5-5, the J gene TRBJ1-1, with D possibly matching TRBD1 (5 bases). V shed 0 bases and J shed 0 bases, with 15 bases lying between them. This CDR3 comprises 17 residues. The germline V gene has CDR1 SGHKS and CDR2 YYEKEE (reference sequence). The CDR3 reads CASSLAGGGKVNTEAFF. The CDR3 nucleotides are TGTGCCAGCAGCTTGGCCGGGGGTGGTAAAGTGAACACTGAAGCTTTCTTT.